These 10 T cell receptor beta chains share one sample of origin, sequenced in a study of T cells in Graves' hyperthyroidism and ophthalmopathy (dated by TCRdb to between 2018 and 2020). Library preparation used multiplex PCR. The sample was run on an Illumina HiSeq 2000. The TCR beta CDR3 regions were amplified from the RNA transcripts. For the first round of RT-PCR on the TCR CDR3, the HTBI primer set was used together with the Qiagen OneStep RT-PCR kit. TCRdb reanalyzed the raw reads on its own, using fastp at Q25 for trimming and MiXCR for clone calling, and kept in-frame beta chains. Here each entry gathers all rows of one CDR3 protein and keeps the most common genes and DNA. Across this sample there are around 490,000 distinct CDR3 sequences, with less than 20% seen only once. Jointly, the top ten make up roughly 47% of the sample. What was sequenced was blood. Source of these receptors: a man between 35 and 55 years old with Graves' ophthalmopathy.

The chain couples TRBV11-2 to TRBJ2-2; the match to TRBD2 covers 14 bases. Germline CDR1 and CDR2: SGHAT and FQNNGV. After removal of 8 bases from V and 6 bases from J, the junction contained 20 bases not matched to a gene. CDR3 length: 20 residues. The CDR3 DNA reads as TGTGCCAGCGGATACCCCCCTACCGGGACTAGCGGGAGAGGAGCCGGGGAGCTGTTTTTT. Translating it yields CASGYPPTGTSGRGAGELFF.

The table lists this clonotype with many counts. This rearrangement joins TRBV11-2 to TRBJ2-1; 10 bases fit TRBD2. V shed 3 bases, J shed 2 bases, and the junction held 7 bases outside the gene matches. Per the germline V gene, CDR1 is SGHAT and CDR2 is FQNNGV. The CDR3 runs 17 residues. CDR3 residues: CASSFRTSGNPYNEQFF. The CDR3 coding sequence is TGTGCCAGCAGCTTCCGGACTAGCGGAAACCCCTACAATGAGCAGTTCTTC.

The sample holds a few counts of this clonotype. The rearrangement uses TRBV28 and TRBJ1-5; possible D gene TRBD1, 5 bases. V lost 6 bases and J lost 6, with 15 bases in between. The CDR3 runs 14 residues. Germline V gives CDR1 MDHEN, CDR2 SYDVKM. The CDR3 DNA sequence: TGTGCCAGCAGAGCAGGGAGCGCCGCTCAGCCCCAGCATTTT. This encodes CASRAGSAAQPQHF. Filled out from reference TRBV28 and TRBJ1-5, the complete variable domain reads DVKVTQSSRYLVKRTGEKVFLECVQDMDHENMFWYRQDPGLGLRLIYFSYDVKMKEKGDIPEGYSVSREKKERFSLILESASTNQTSMYLCASRAGSAAQPQHFGDGTRLSIL.

The chain links TRBV7-6 to TRBJ1-1, with 7 bases that match TRBD1. V gave up 10 bases and J gave up 4 bases; unmatched junction bases: 18. CDR1 and CDR2 from the germline V gene are SGHVS and FNYEAQ. This CDR3 has 16 amino acids. The CDR3 DNA sequence: TGTGCCACCTCCCCGGGGGAGGGGGCGCCGAGCACTGAAGCTTTCTTT. Translated, it gives CATSPGEGAPSTEAFF.

Ten or more counts support this clonotype. J is TRBJ1-5 and V is TRBV2, with D possibly TRBD1 on 5 matching bases. Trimming took off 8 bases at V and 5 bases at J, with 19 bases between the two ends. Germline lookup yields CDR1 SNHLY and CDR2 FYNNEI. The CDR3 is 15 amino acids. The CDR3 DNA sequence: TGTGCCAGCCTCCTCAGGAGGGGCGGGGATCAGCCCCAGCATTTT. Protein: CASLLRRGGDQPQHF. Using reference TRBV2 and TRBJ1-5 for the parts outside the CDR3, the full variable domain is EPEVTQTPSHQVTQMGQEVILRCVPISNHLYFYWYRQILGQKVEFLVSFYNNEISEKSEIFDDQFSVERPDGSNFTLKIRSTKLEDSAMYFCASLLRRGGDQPQHFGDGTRLSIL.

This clonotype was counted at least ten times. At one boundary the junction diverges from the germline segment, which might be a read error. The V gene is TRBV12-3 or TRBV12-4, the J gene TRBJ2-7; 8 bases agree with TRBD2. The CDR3 runs 12 residues. DNA for the CDR3: TGTGCCAGCAGTATAGCGGGAAACGAGCAGTACTTC. It yields the protein CASSIAGNEQYF.

The rearrangement links TRBV6-2 or TRBV6-3 to TRBJ1-1; D uncertain. Germline V lookup: CDR1 MNHEY, CDR2 SVGEGT. Trimming took off 7 bases at V and 5 bases at J, with 11 bases between the two ends. The CDR3 loop spans 12 amino acids. The DNA for the CDR3 is TGTGCCAGCAAAAGGCCGGGGACTGAAGCTTTCTTT. Its protein product is CASKRPGTEAFF.

The sample holds many counts of this clonotype. The V and J genes are TRBV3-1 and TRBJ1-1; unclear D gene. The CDR3 has 13 residues. Trimming took off 0 bases at V and 10 bases at J, with 12 bases between the two ends. The germline V gene encodes CDR1 LGHDT and CDR2 YNNKEL (reference sequence). CDR3 nucleotide sequence: TGTGCCAGCAGCCAAGATCGGCCCGTGGGAGCTTTCTTT. Translating gives CASSQDRPVGAFF.

The V and J genes are TRBV25-1 and TRBJ1-3; perhaps TRBD1 as D (6 bases). This CDR3 spans 14 amino acids. Germline V gene lookup returns CDR1 MGHDK and CDR2 SYGVNS. V lost 9 bases and J lost 0, with 12 bases in between. CDR3 sequence (DNA): TGTGCCAGTGGACAGAAGAGCTCTGGAAACACCATATATTTT. Amino acids: CASGQKSSGNTIYF.

There are a few counts of this clonotype. J is TRBJ1-1 and V is TRBV5-5, with 7 bases that match TRBD1. This CDR3 has 13 residues. The germline gives CDR1 SGHKS, CDR2 YYEKEE (reference sequence). V shed 7 bases and J 1 base; nucleotides not matched to a gene: 4. CDR3 sequence: CASLGQKNTEAFF. The DNA for the CDR3 is TGTGCCAGCTTGGGACAGAAGAACACTGAAGCTTTCTTT. Using reference TRBV5-5 and TRBJ1-1 for the parts outside the CDR3, the full variable domain is DAGVTQSPTHLIKTRGQQVTLRCSPISGHKSVSWYQQVLGQGPQFIFQYYEKEERGRGNFPDRFSARQFPNYSSELNVNALLLGDSALYLCASLGQKNTEAFFGQGTRLTVV.